Each of the 26 T cell receptor beta chains below was sequenced from the same sample in a study of human T cells and chemical hapten exposure (dated by TCRdb to the early 2020s). The method behind the library was RACE. Sequencing was carried out with a NextSeq 500. TCRdb reworked the public reads: Q25 trimming with fastp, MiXCR clone assembly, productive beta chains retained. Entries that share a CDR3 protein sequence are merged under the most common genes and DNA. This sample lists approximately 400,000 distinct CDR3 sequences; less than 6.5% were detected once. The ten largest clonotypes hold around 2.6% of the sample. What this sample's time point label stands for: pre-sensitization, week 0. In light of the paper, this sample's treatment or condition label describes: therapeutic diphenylcyclopropenone sensitization with weekly scalp DPC. The sample in question was whole blood, obtained in connection with sensitization to the hapten diphenylcyclopropenone (DPC). Receptors originate from a woman in her fifties or sixties with alopecia areata. Some clones in this sample may be carry-over from other donors' samples.

This clonotype has at least ten counts. V is TRBV20-1 and J is TRBJ1-2; D remains unclear. The germline V gene encodes CDR1 DFQATT and CDR2 SNEGSKA (reference sequence). Trimming pared 3 bases from V and 1 base from J, leaving 9 bases between. The CDR3 has 13 amino acids. The CDR3 is CSARETINYGYTF. In nucleotides, the CDR3 is TGCAGTGCTAGGGAGACAATTAACTATGGCTACACCTTC.

This clonotype has at least ten counts. The CDR3 loop is CASTGDRNQPQHF. The CDR3 DNA follows: TGTGCCAGCACCGGGGACAGGAATCAGCCCCAGCATTTT. The chain is built from TRBV6-1 and TRBJ1-5, with TRBD1 identical over 8 bases. J gave up 4 bases and V 7 bases, and 3 bases lay outside the gene matches. The CDR3 runs 13 residues. Germline V gene lookup returns CDR1 MNHNS and CDR2 SASEGT.

This clonotype was found many times. This chain joins TRBV12-3 or TRBV12-4 and TRBJ2-6; D not resolved. The CDR3 spans 12 residues. Between the trimmed V and J ends, which lost 11 bases and 4 bases, there was a span of 9 bases. CDR3 bases: TGTGCCGGGCAGTCCGGGGCCAACGTCCTGACTTTC. It yields the protein CAGQSGANVLTF.

This clonotype was counted between two and nine times. The chain uses TRBV6-5 and TRBJ1-5, with no clear D. The CDR3 runs 13 residues. The V gene's germline CDR1 is MNHEY and CDR2 SVGAGI. The ends were cut back, 6 bases at V and 7 bases at J, with 13 bases in the middle. This CDR3 is CASRAWGDQPQHF. CDR3 sequence (DNA): TGTGCCAGCAGGGCTTGGGGAGACCAGCCCCAGCATTTT.

This clonotype was recorded at least ten times. The chain combines TRBV7-2 with TRBJ2-3, with TRBD2 identical over 10 bases. V trimming: 1 base; J trimming: 2 bases; junction bases outside the gene matches: 9. Germline-derived CDR1 and CDR2 are SGHTA and FQGNSA. CDR3 length: 18 residues. The CDR3 sequence: CASSLVVRLAGATDTQYF. The DNA of the CDR3 is TGTGCCAGCAGCTTAGTTGTTCGGCTAGCGGGGGCCACAGATACGCAGTATTTT.

This clonotype appeared a few times. J is TRBJ1-1 and V is TRBV7-9, with TRBD1 identical over 8 bases. The CDR3 runs 15 residues. Per germline, CDR1 SEHNR and CDR2 FQNEAQ (reference sequence). The V gene end was trimmed by 5 bases and the J gene end by 5 bases; junction bases not matched to a gene: 10. In nucleotides, the CDR3 is TGTGCCAGCAGCCCAGACAGGGGAGTAGGGACTGAAGCTTTCTTT. It is translated as CASSPDRGVGTEAFF.

This clonotype occurred many times. This chain joins TRBV4-1 and TRBJ2-7; 7 nucleotides align to TRBD1. V shed 3 bases and J 3 bases; nucleotides not matched to a gene: 8. Germline lookup yields CDR1 MGHRA and CDR2 YSYEKL. The CDR3 loop spans 15 amino acids. CDR3 protein: CASSQSPGQRYEQYF. DNA for the CDR3: TGCGCCAGCAGCCAGTCGCCGGGACAGCGCTACGAGCAGTACTTC.

Worth noting for this clonotype: A much bigger clone sits one base away, suggesting this may be a read error. V and J are TRBV4-1 and TRBJ2-3; no definite D call. CDR1 and CDR2 (germline): MGHRA, YSYEKL. The V and J ends lost 3 bases and 9 bases respectively, with 10 bases between them. This CDR3 is 12 amino acids long. The CDR3: CASSHDRLTQYF. DNA for the CDR3: TGCGCCAGCAGCCATGATAGACTGACGCAGTATTTT.

This clonotype turned up a few times. The chain recombines TRBV27 with TRBJ2-3; TRBD1 agrees at 7 bases. The CDR3 covers 14 residues. The ends lost 6 bases at V and 6 bases at J; junction bases unmatched: 9. CDR1 and CDR2 from the germline V gene are MNHEY and SMNVEV (reference sequence). CDR3 in amino acids: CASRPYRGRDTQYF. CDR3 DNA sequence: TGTGCCAGCAGGCCCTACAGGGGCAGGGATACGCAGTATTTT.

Only a few counts were recorded for this clonotype. The genes are TRBV20-1 and TRBJ1-2; no reliable D call. V lost 5 bases, J lost 2 bases, and 6 bases lay in between. The CDR3 runs 11 residues. Germline V CDR1 and CDR2: DFQATT, SNEGSKA (reference sequence). The CDR3 loop reads CSAQRNYGYTF. CDR3 DNA sequence: TGCAGTGCTCAGCGGAACTATGGCTACACCTTC.

This clonotype was seen many times. The rearrangement uses TRBV3-1 and TRBJ1-1, with a possible D match to TRBD1 (5 bases). Germline CDR1 reads LGHDT; CDR2 reads YNNKEL (reference sequence). The CDR3 consists of 17 residues. V was clipped by 4 bases and J by 1 base, with 19 bases between them. The CDR3 loop reads CASSRAQGVGRNTEAFF. CDR3 DNA sequence: TGTGCCAGCAGCCGGGCCCAGGGAGTGGGCCGGAACACTGAAGCTTTCTTT. Variable domain in full (rest from reference TRBV3-1 and TRBJ1-1): DTAVSQTPKYLVTQMGNDKSIKCEQNLGHDTMYWYKQDSKKFLKIMFSYNNKELIINETVPNRFSPKSPDKAHLNLHINSLELGDSAVYFCASSRAQGVGRNTEAFFGQGTRLTVV.

This clonotype was recorded at least ten times. J is TRBJ2-3 and V is TRBV7-2; 12 bases line up with TRBD2. The junction had 6 bases not matched to a gene; V was cut back by 6 bases and J by 5 bases. This CDR3 has 15 residues. The germline CDR1 and CDR2 sequences are SGHTA and FQGNSA. CDR3 sequence: CASRRLAGGGDTQYF. The CDR3 DNA reads as TGTGCCAGCAGGCGGCTAGCGGGAGGGGGAGATACGCAGTATTTT. The whole variable domain, remainder taken from reference TRBV7-2 and TRBJ2-3, is GAGVSQSPSNKVTEKGKDVELRCDPISGHTALYWYRQSLGQGLEFLIYFQGNSAPDKSGLPSDRFSAERTGGSVSTLTIQRTQQEDSAVYLCASRRLAGGGDTQYFGPGTRLTVL.

The rearrangement links TRBV7-2 to TRBJ1-1; no firm D call. V lost 1 base and J lost 2, with 11 bases in between. Looked up from germline, CDR1 is SGHTA and CDR2 is FQGNSA. The CDR3 covers 15 residues. The CDR3 loop reads CASSLVVGFNTEAFF. CDR3 DNA: TGTGCCAGCAGCTTAGTGGTCGGGTTTAACACTGAAGCTTTCTTT.

This clonotype was seen repeatedly, ten times or more. The V and J genes are TRBV28 and TRBJ2-5; maybe TRBD1 (6 bases). CDR3 size: 16 residues. Germline values: CDR1 MDHEN, CDR2 SYDVKM. V gave up 6 bases and J gave up 2 bases, with 19 bases separating them. In DNA, the CDR3 is TGTGCCAGCAGCAATCTAGGGGGAGAAATTCAAGAGACCCAGTACTTC. Its translation is CASSNLGGEIQETQYF.

This clonotype has more than one count but fewer than ten. V gene TRBV6-6 combines with J gene TRBJ1-4, with D possibly being TRBD1 (5 bases). This CDR3 has 17 residues. Germline CDR1 reads MNHNY; CDR2 reads SVGAGI (reference sequence). Trimming left V 5 bases short and J 2 bases short, with 18 bases between. In DNA, the CDR3 is TGTGCCAGCAGTGCCCAGGGTTCTGTCGTGACTAATGAAAAACTGTTTTTT. Encoded protein: CASSAQGSVVTNEKLFF.

The table lists this clonotype with many counts. The genes are TRBV6-2 or TRBV6-3 and TRBJ1-1, with 9 bases identical to TRBD1. The CDR3 spans 16 residues. The V gene end was trimmed by 2 bases and the J gene end by 0 bases; junction bases not matched to a gene: 4. From germline, CDR1 is MNHEY and CDR2 SVGEGT. CDR3 sequence reads: CASSYVTGGLNTEAFF. The CDR3 DNA follows: TGTGCCAGCAGTTACGTTACAGGGGGCCTGAACACTGAAGCTTTCTTT.

The rearrangement joins TRBV27 to TRBJ2-2, with 13 bases matching TRBD2. The CDR3 length is 15 residues. Per germline, CDR1 MNHEY and CDR2 SMNVEV (reference sequence). V shed 4 bases, J shed 6 bases, and the junction held 2 bases outside the gene matches. The CDR3 sequence is CASSWTSGSSGELFF. The DNA of the CDR3 is TGTGCCAGCAGTTGGACTAGCGGGAGTTCCGGGGAGCTGTTTTTT.

This clonotype was recorded at least ten times. This sequence joins TRBV29-1 and TRBJ2-1; D may be TRBD1 (6 bases). The CDR3 covers 12 residues. The germline gives CDR1 SQVTM, CDR2 ANQGSEA. The V end lost 7 bases, the J end lost 0 bases, and 7 bases lay between the germline ends. The CDR3 DNA reads TGCAGCGGGACAGTCTCCTACAATGAGCAGTTCTTC. Protein: CSGTVSYNEQFF.

This clonotype was detected only a few times. The V and J genes are TRBV24-1 and TRBJ2-5; 14 bases align to TRBD2. Germline-derived CDR1 and CDR2 are KGHDR and SFDVKD. This CDR3 is built from 19 residues. Unmatched junction bases numbered 13, after V lost 4 bases and J lost 4 bases. The CDR3 bases are TGTGCCACCAGTGACCCGGGACTAGCGGGAGAGGGTCGGGGAGAGACCCAGTACTTC. Amino acid sequence: CATSDPGLAGEGRGETQYF.

In this sample, this clonotype turned up many times. This sequence joins TRBV19 and TRBJ2-4; 10 bases map to TRBD2. Looked up from germline, CDR1 is LNHDA and CDR2 is SQIVND (reference sequence). The V segment lost 3 bases and the J segment 0 bases; nucleotides outside the gene matches: 5. CDR3 length: 17 residues. This chain's CDR3 is CASSIFEREGAKNIQYF. The CDR3 DNA reads TGTGCCAGTAGTATCTTCGAGCGGGAGGGAGCCAAAAACATTCAGTACTTC. Combining the CDR3 with reference TRBV19 and TRBJ2-4 gives the whole variable domain DGGITQSPKYLFRKEGQNVTLSCEQNLNHDAMYWYRQDPGQGLRLIYYSQIVNDFQKGDIAEGYSVSREKKESFPLTVTSAQKNPTAFYLCASSIFEREGAKNIQYFGAGTRLSVL.

This clonotype was seen repeatedly, ten times or more. The V and J genes are TRBV18 and TRBJ1-1; D remains ambiguous. The CDR3 consists of 13 residues. CDR1 and CDR2 from the germline V gene are KGHSH and LQKENI. V was shortened by 4 bases and J by 3 bases, with 9 bases between the two germline ends. DNA for the CDR3: TGTGCCAGCTCACTAAACCTGGACACTGAAGCTTTCTTT. This encodes CASSLNLDTEAFF.

This clonotype showed up many times. The chain carries TRBV7-3 and TRBJ2-6, with 11 positions matching TRBD1. This CDR3 is built from 18 residues. Per germline, CDR1 SGHTA and CDR2 FQGTGA. Trimming took 2 bases from V and 4 from J; bases not matched to a gene: 7. CDR3 sequence: CASSLVGQGADGANVLTF. The DNA of the CDR3 is TGTGCCAGCAGCTTAGTCGGACAGGGGGCCGACGGGGCCAACGTCCTGACTTTC.

This clonotype was seen repeatedly, ten times or more. This chain links TRBV7-2 with TRBJ2-1; D not certain. V lost 4 bases and J lost 9, with 16 bases in between. The V gene's germline CDR1 is SGHTA and CDR2 FQGNSA. The CDR3 totals 14 residues. The CDR3 is CASSSRSGATEQFF. CDR3 DNA sequence: TGTGCCAGCAGCTCTCGTTCTGGAGCTACTGAGCAGTTCTTC.

This clonotype was observed many times. The V and J genes are TRBV6-5 and TRBJ2-3, with D perhaps assigned TRBD1 or TRBD2 (5 bases each). Per the germline V gene, CDR1 is MNHEY and CDR2 is SVGAGI. The CDR3 covers 15 residues. Trimming removed 2 bases at V and 2 bases at J, with 11 bases between. Written as DNA, the CDR3 is TGTGCCAGCAGTTACGAGGGACCGTACACAGATACGCAGTATTTT. This encodes CASSYEGPYTDTQYF.

The chain employs TRBV9 and TRBJ1-3, with TRBD1 as a possible D gene (5 bases). The V gene's germline CDR1 is SGDLS and CDR2 YYNGEE. This CDR3 contains 17 residues. V was pared by 2 bases and J by 0 bases, with 15 bases between. The CDR3 sequence: CASSVRWDVSSGNTIYF. The CDR3 bases are TGTGCCAGCAGCGTTCGATGGGACGTGAGCTCTGGAAACACCATATATTTT.

This clonotype has a count of ten or more. The V and J genes are TRBV4-3 and TRBJ2-7; D not certain. CDR1 and CDR2 (germline): LGHNA, YSLEER. Trimming took off 0 bases at V and 0 bases at J, with 6 bases between the two ends. CDR3 size: 14 residues. CDR3 in amino acids: CASSQDFYSYEQYF. The CDR3 nucleotides are TGCGCCAGCAGCCAAGATTTTTACTCCTACGAGCAGTACTTC.